These 16 T cell receptor beta chains were all obtained from the same sample, sequenced in a study of cytomegalovirus exposure and HLA in healthy donors. PCR amplification relied on 60 Vbeta primers (plus 13 Jbeta primers). The protocol was immunoSEQ multiplex PCR, while the TCRdb copy is restricted to in-frame clones and leaves out a portion. The sample consists of approximately 140,000 clones, 75% to 85% of them appearing once. Specimen: PBMCs. The receptors were sampled from a human donor in good health.

This clone was found a few times. V is TRBV7-9 and J is TRBJ2-7; 10 bases agree with TRBD2. Germline CDR1 reads SEHNR; CDR2 reads FQNEAQ (reference sequence). The CDR3 is 14 amino acids. The ends lost 3 bases at V and 5 bases at J; junction bases unmatched: 4. The CDR3 protein is CASSFASGGHEQYF. CDR3 in DNA: TGTGCCAGCAGCTTCGCTAGCGGGGGCCACGAGCAGTACTTC.

This clone was seen once. This chain uses TRBV21-1 with TRBJ1-1. TRBV21-1 is a documented pseudogene. The CDR3 has 16 amino acids. CDR3 residues: CASRPGIRRKNTEAFF. For the CDR3, the DNA is TGTGCCAGCAGACCCGGGATTCGGAGGAAGAACACTGAAGCTTTCTTT.

The sample holds a few counts of this clone. DNA of the CDR3: TGCGCCAGCAGCCAAGATGAGGGCGGGGAGGAGACCCAGTACTTC. The encoded protein is CASSQDEGGEETQYF. The chain joins TRBV4-1 to TRBJ2-5; D is perhaps TRBD2 (6 bases). V gave up 0 bases and J gave up 5 bases, with 13 bases separating them. Germline V CDR1 and CDR2: MGHRA, YSYEKL. This CDR3 comprises 15 residues.

This clone occurred a few times. CDR3 in amino acids: CASSYFSGGPWDEQFF. For the CDR3, the DNA is TGTGCCAGCAGTTACTTTAGCGGGGGACCCTGGGATGAGCAGTTCTTC. The chain uses TRBV6-5 and TRBJ2-1, with 9 nucleotides matching TRBD2. J lost 8 bases, V lost 1 base, and 9 bases had no gene match. Germline V CDR1 and CDR2: MNHEY, SVGAGI. CDR3 length: 16 residues.

V and J are TRBV5-5 and TRBJ2-7, with D maybe TRBD2 (5 bases). The CDR3 is 13 residues long. V gave up 6 bases and J gave up 6 bases, with 16 bases separating them. The germline V gene has CDR1 SGHKS and CDR2 YYEKEE (reference sequence). The CDR3 spells CASTSGNDREQYF. The CDR3 DNA reads TGTGCCAGCACGTCGGGGAATGACCGCGAGCAGTACTTC.

The CDR3 protein is CASSLGIGDRIEQFF. CDR3 in DNA: TGTGCCAGCAGCTTAGGGATTGGGGACAGGATTGAGCAGTTCTTC. This sequence joins TRBV7-9 and TRBJ2-1; 8 bases fit TRBD1. V gave up 1 base and J gave up 9 bases; unmatched junction bases: 8. CDR3 length: 15 amino acids. The germline V gene has CDR1 SEHNR and CDR2 FQNEAQ (reference sequence).

This clone was picked up one time. The chain is built from TRBV6-5 and TRBJ1-5, with D possibly being TRBD1 (5 bases). This CDR3 contains 15 residues. Germline CDR1 reads MNHEY; CDR2 reads SVGAGI. Deletions cut 5 bases from V and 6 bases from J, with 17 bases between. CDR3 in DNA: TGTGCCAGCAGTCCTGGACAACCCATTGTTCAGCCCCAGCATTTT. Translated: CASSPGQPIVQPQHF.

The rearrangement uses TRBV6-4 and TRBJ1-2; 9 nucleotides line up with TRBD1. This CDR3 is built from 16 residues. V trimming: 6 bases; J trimming: 7 bases; junction bases outside the gene matches: 15. CDR1 MRHNA and CDR2 SNTAGT come from the germline V gene. CDR3 in amino acids: CASRDTTGTGWSGYTF. CDR3 in DNA: TGTGCCAGCAGAGACACTACCGGGACAGGGTGGTCTGGCTACACCTTC.

This clone was seen once. The chain uses TRBV6-5 and TRBJ1-6, with 9 bases matching TRBD1. With 2 bases clipped from V and 9 bases from J, the junction kept 8 bases outside the gene matches. CDR3 length: 16 residues. Germline V gives CDR1 MNHEY, CDR2 SVGAGI. This CDR3 is CASSYLGQGSSSPLHF. The CDR3 DNA follows: TGTGCCAGCAGTTACCTAGGACAGGGGTCAAGTTCACCCCTCCACTTT.

The chain recombines TRBV5-6 with TRBJ2-7, with 7 positions matching TRBD2. Germline V gene lookup returns CDR1 SGHDT and CDR2 YYEEEE. The CDR3 runs 15 residues. V lost 5 bases and J lost 4; bases outside the gene matches: 12. For the CDR3, the DNA is TGTGCCAGCAGACCCGCAGGCGGGAGCCTATACGAGCAGTACTTC. It translates to CASRPAGGSLYEQYF.

The chain links TRBV7-2 to TRBJ1-2, with TRBD1 matching over 9 bases. From germline, CDR1 is SGHTA and CDR2 FQGNSA. V gave up 4 bases and J gave up 6 bases; unmatched junction bases: 6. The length of the CDR3 is 14 residues. The CDR3: CASSYRGTGHGYTF. The CDR3 nucleotides read TGTGCCAGCAGCTACAGGGGGACAGGGCATGGCTACACCTTC.

This clone was seen just once. The V gene is TRBV18, the J gene TRBJ2-7, with 10 positions matching TRBD2. The CDR3 is made up of 16 amino acids. Germline CDR1 is KGHSH and CDR2 is LQKENI. The J segment lost 3 bases and the V segment lost 3 bases, leaving 8 bases of the junction unmatched. This CDR3 reads CASSPASGRAHYEQYF. CDR3 coding DNA: TGTGCCAGCTCACCCGCCAGCGGGAGGGCTCACTACGAGCAGTACTTC.

This clone showed up just once. CDR3 amino acids: CASTPLTGTNNEQFF. The DNA for the CDR3 is TGTGCCAGCACCCCACTCACCGGGACTAACAATGAGCAGTTCTTC. This rearrangement joins TRBV7-9 to TRBJ2-1, with 7 bases identical to TRBD2. The J segment lost 5 bases and the V segment lost 7 bases, leaving 11 bases of the junction unmatched. The CDR3 has 15 amino acids. Germline V gene sequence: CDR1 SEHNR, CDR2 FQNEAQ (reference sequence).

This clone was seen once. The rearrangement joins TRBV28 to TRBJ2-7, with 14 bases identical to TRBD2. V was clipped by 0 bases and J by 5 bases; unmatched bases: 12. Germline V gene data show CDR1 as MDHEN and CDR2 as SYDVKM. CDR3 size: 19 residues. The CDR3 DNA reads TGTGCCAGCAGTTTATGGTGGGAGACTAGCGGGAGGGCCCGGGACGAGCAGTACTTC. Encoded protein: CASSLWWETSGRARDEQYF.

CDR3 DNA: TGTGCCAGCACCTACGGGACTGAGATCTACAATGAGCAGTTCTTC. It translates to CASTYGTEIYNEQFF. This sequence joins TRBV6-6 and TRBJ2-1; D possibly corresponds to TRBD2 (6 bases). The CDR3 totals 15 residues. The germline V and J ends were trimmed by 7 bases and 3 bases, with 16 bases remaining between them. CDR1 and CDR2 (germline): MNHNY, SVGAGI (reference sequence).

V and J are TRBV25-1 and TRBJ2-5; D gene unclear. Deletions cut 0 bases from V and 2 bases from J, with 4 bases between. CDR3 length: 13 residues. Germline V gene data show CDR1 as MGHDK and CDR2 as SYGVNS. This chain's CDR3 is CASSEYSQETQYF. The CDR3 DNA reads TGTGCCAGCAGTGAATACTCTCAAGAGACCCAGTACTTC. Filled out from reference TRBV25-1 and TRBJ2-5, the complete variable domain reads EADIYQTPRYLVIGTGKKITLECSQTMGHDKMYWYQQDPGMELHLIHYSYGVNSTEKGDLSSESTVSRIRTEHFPLTLESARPSHTSQYLCASSEYSQETQYFGPGTRLLVL.